The subject of this entry is one T cell receptor (beta chain). With 5 bases removed from V and 4 bases from J, the gap between germline ends came to 12 bases. Germline V lookup: CDR1 SEHNR, CDR2 FQNEAQ (reference sequence). This CDR3 has 15 residues. The data are from a study of blood T cells in healthy people across ages. Then a second PCR, running about 6 to 11 cycles, was carried out with a sample-barcoded 5' primer and a J-beta primer mix. Samples each returned at least 3 million CDR3-containing paired-end reads. TCRdb re-called the 5' RACE reads with MiXCR, one entry per CDR3 protein. Seen here are 650,000 to 950,000 distinct CDR3 sequences, under 45% observed once, and the top ten hold around 18%.

What was sequenced was blood. This receptor was taken from a man aged 55 to 70 in good health. The chain couples TRBV7-9 to TRBJ2-6; D unresolved. CDR3 in amino acids: CASSLLLGGANVLTF. CDR3 in DNA: TGTGCCAGCAGCCTCCTCTTAGGAGGGGCCAACGTCCTGACTTTC.